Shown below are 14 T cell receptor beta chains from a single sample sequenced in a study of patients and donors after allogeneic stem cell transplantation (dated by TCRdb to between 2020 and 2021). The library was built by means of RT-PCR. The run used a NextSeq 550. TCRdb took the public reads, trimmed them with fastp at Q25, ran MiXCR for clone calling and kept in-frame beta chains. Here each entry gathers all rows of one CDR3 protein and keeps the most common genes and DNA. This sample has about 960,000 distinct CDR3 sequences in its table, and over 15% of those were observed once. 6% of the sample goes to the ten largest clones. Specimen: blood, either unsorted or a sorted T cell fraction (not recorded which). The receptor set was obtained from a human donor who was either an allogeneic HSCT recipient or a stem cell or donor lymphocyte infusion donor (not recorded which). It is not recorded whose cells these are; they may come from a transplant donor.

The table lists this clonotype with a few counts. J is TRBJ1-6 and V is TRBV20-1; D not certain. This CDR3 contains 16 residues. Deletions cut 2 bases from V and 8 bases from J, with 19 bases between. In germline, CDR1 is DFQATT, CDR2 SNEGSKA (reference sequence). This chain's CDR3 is CSARLNPTLVDSPLHF. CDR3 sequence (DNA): TGCAGTGCTAGACTTAATCCGACGTTGGTTGATTCACCCCTCCACTTT.

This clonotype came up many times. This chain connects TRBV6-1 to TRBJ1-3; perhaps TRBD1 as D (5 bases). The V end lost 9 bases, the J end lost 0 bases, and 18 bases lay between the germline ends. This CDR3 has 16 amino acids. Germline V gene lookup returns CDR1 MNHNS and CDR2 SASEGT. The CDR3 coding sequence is TGTGCCAGTTCACGTGGGGCCGGGACCTCTGGAAACACCATATATTTT. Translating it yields CASSRGAGTSGNTIYF.

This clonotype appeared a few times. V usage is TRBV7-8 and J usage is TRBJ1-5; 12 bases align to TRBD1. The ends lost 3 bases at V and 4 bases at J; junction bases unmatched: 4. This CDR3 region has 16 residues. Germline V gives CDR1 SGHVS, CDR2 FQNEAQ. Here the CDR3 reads CASSFGTGGFNQPQHF. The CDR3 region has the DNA TGTGCCAGCAGCTTTGGGACAGGGGGCTTTAATCAGCCCCAGCATTTT.

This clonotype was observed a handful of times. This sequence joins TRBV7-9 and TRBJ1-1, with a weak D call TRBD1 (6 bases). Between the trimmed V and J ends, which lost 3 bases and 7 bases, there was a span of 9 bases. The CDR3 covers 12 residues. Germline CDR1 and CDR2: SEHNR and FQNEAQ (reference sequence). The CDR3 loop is CASSFRGSEAFF. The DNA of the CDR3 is TGTGCCAGCAGCTTCAGGGGAAGTGAAGCTTTCTTT.

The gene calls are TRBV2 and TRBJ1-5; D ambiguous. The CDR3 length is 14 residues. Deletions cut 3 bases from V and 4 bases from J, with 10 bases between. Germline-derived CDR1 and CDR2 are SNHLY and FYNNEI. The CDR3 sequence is CASSELRKNQPQHF. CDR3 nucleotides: TGTGCCAGCAGTGAGTTGCGGAAAAATCAGCCCCAGCATTTT.

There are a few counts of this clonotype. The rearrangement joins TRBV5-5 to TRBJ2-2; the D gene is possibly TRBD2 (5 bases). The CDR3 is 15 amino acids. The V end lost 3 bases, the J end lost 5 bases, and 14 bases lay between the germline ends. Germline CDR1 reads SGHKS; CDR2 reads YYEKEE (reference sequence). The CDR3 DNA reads TGTGCCAGCAGCTCGGTTTTAGGAGGTACCGGGGAGCTGTTTTTT. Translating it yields CASSSVLGGTGELFF.

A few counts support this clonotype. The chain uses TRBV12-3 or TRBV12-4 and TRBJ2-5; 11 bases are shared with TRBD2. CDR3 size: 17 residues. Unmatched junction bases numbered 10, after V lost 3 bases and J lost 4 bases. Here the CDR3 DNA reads TGTGCCAGCAGTTTCACTAGCGGGGGTCCCACGAGAGAGACCCAGTACTTC. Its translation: CASSFTSGGPTRETQYF.

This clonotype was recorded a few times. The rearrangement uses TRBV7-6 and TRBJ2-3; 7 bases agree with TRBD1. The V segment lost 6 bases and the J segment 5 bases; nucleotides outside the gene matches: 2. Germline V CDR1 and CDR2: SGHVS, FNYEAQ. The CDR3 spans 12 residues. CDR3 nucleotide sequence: TGTGCCAGCAGACACAGGGGAGATACGCAGTATTTT. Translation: CASRHRGDTQYF.

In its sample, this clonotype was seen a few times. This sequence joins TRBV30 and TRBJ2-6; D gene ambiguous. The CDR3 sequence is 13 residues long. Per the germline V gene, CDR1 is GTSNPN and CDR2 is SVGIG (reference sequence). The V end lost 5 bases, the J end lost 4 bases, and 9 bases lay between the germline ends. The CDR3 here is CAWGLPGANVLTF. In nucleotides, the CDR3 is TGTGCCTGGGGGTTACCCGGGGCCAACGTCCTGACTTTC.

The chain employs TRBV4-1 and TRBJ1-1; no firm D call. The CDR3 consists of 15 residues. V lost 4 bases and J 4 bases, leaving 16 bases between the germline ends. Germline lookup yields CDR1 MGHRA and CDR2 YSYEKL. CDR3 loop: CASSPGLPSGTEAFF. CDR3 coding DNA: TGCGCCAGCAGCCCCGGGTTGCCATCGGGCACTGAAGCTTTCTTT.

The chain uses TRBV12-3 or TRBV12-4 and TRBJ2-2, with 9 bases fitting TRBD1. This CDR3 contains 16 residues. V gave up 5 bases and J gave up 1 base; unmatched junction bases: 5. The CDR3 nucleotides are TGTGCCAGCAGTCTAGGGACAGGGAAGAACACCGGGGAGCTGTTTTTT. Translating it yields CASSLGTGKNTGELFF.

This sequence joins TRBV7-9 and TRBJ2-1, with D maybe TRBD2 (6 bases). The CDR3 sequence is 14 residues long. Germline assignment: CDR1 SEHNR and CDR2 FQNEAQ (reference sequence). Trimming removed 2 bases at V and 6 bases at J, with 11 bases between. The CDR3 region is CASSLTGDRNEQFF. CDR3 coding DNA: TGTGCCAGCAGCTTAACGGGGGACCGCAATGAGCAGTTCTTC.

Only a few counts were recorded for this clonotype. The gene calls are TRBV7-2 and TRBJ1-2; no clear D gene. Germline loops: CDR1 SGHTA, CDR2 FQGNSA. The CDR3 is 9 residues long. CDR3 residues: CGTHYGYTF. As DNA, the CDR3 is TGTGGGACCCACTATGGCTACACCTTC.

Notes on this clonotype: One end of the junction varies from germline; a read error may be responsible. The chain's CDR3 is CSATGTGEYEQYF. Here the CDR3 DNA reads TGCAGCGCTACGGGGACAGGGGAATACGAGCAGTACTTC. The chain links TRBV20-1 to TRBJ2-7, with 10 bases matching TRBD1. There are 13 residues in the CDR3. The germline V gene has CDR1 DFQATT and CDR2 SNEGSKA (reference sequence).